The present T cell receptor (beta chain) was sequenced within a study of technical replicates of blood from several donors. This CDR3 spans 14 amino acids. The V end was cut by 2 bases, the J end by 7 bases, with 12 bases between. The germline V gene has CDR1 LNHNV and CDR2 YYDKDF (reference sequence). Sequencing used immunoSEQ multiplex PCR; TCRdb keeps in-frame clones, though not all of them. The data contain around 70,000 clones, approximately 93% of them singletons. This clonotype originated in a human donor in good health. The chain combines TRBV15 with TRBJ1-5; a possible D gene is TRBD1 (6 bases). Sequencing was performed on T cells isolated from PBMCs. CDR3 nucleotide sequence: TGTGCCACCAGCAGAAGCAGGGGTGGGCAGCCCCAGCATTTT. This codes for CATSRSRGGQPQHF.